This record looks at one TCR beta chain sequence and its context. The sample belongs to a study of T cells expressing NK-cell markers. The CDR3 consists of 13 residues. From germline, CDR1 is MNHNY and CDR2 SVGAGI (reference sequence). TCRdb re-called the 5' RACE reads, yielding one record per CDR3 amino acid sequence without DNA. This repertoire comprises hundreds of thousands of distinct CDR3 sequences; its ten largest clones make up roughly 3.5%. The source material was blood T cells: a sorted CD56 or NKG2C T cell subset, CD4+ or CD8+ T cells, or bulk PBMC T cells (not recorded which). V gene TRBV6-6 combines with J gene TRBJ1-2; without DNA, the TCRdb call of TRBD1 cannot be checked. The clonotype originates from a man between 18 and 35 years old in good health. CDR3: CASTLGHFYGYTF.